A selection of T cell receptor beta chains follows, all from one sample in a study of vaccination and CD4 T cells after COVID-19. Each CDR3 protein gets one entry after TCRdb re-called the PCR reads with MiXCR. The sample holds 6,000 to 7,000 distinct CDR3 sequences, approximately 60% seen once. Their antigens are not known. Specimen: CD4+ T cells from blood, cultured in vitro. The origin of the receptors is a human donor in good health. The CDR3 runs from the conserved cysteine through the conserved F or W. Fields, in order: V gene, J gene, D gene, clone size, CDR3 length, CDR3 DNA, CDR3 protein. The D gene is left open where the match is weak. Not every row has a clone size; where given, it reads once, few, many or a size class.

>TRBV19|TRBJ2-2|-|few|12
TGTGCCAGTAGTACCATCACCGGGGAGCTGTTTTTT
CASSTITGELFF
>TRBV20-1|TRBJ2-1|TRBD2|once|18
TGCAGTGCTAGTTTCGGAACTAGCGGGAGCGGAAGATACAATGAGCAGTTCTTC
CSASFGTSGSGRYNEQFF
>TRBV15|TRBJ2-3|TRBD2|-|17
TGTGCCACCAGCAGTGATACTAGCGGGACCTCGCCAGATACGCAGTATTTT
CATSSDTSGTSPDTQYF
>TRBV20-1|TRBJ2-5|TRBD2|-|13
TGCAGTGCTAGAGCTAGCGGATGGGAGACCCAGTACTTC
CSARASGWETQYF
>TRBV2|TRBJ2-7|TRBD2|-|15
TGTGCCAGCAGTGGACGGACTAGCGGTTCCTACGAGCAGTACTTC
CASSGRTSGSYEQYF
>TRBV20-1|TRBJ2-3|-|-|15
TGCAGTGCTAGAGACGGGCAAGGTGTCACAGATACGCAGTATTTT
CSARDGQGVTDTQYF
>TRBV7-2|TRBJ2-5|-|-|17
TGTGCCAGCAGCCCCGGTCCGCGGGGCTTCTCACAAGAGACCCAGTACTTC
CASSPGPRGFSQETQYF
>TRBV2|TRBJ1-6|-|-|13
TGTGCCAGCAAGGGCAGGGGAAATTCACCCCTCCACTTT
CASKGRGNSPLHF
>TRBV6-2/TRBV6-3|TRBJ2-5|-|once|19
TGTGCCAGCAGGTACGGTCACCGCAGGAAGTTAGGAAACCAAGAGACCCAGTACTTC
CASRYGHRRKLGNQETQYF
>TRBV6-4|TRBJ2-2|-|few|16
TGTGCCAGCAGAGAATCCGGCGGGGTCGGGGCCGGGGAGCTGTTTTTT
CASRESGGVGAGELFF
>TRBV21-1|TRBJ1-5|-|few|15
TGTGCCAGCAGCCCAGTGGATCCAGGGAGTCAGCCCCAGCATTTT
CASSPVDPGSQPQHF
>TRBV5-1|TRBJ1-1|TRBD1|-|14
TGCGCCAGCAGCGCGACAGGGGCGAACACTGAAGCTTTCTTT
CASSATGANTEAFF
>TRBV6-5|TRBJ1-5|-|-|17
TGTGCCAGCAGTTCCATCGAGCGAGGGACGGCTTATCAGCCCCAGCATTTT
CASSSIERGTAYQPQHF
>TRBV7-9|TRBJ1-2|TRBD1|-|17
TGTGCCAGCAGCTCCCGGGACAGGGGACAGAAGGACTATGGCTACACCTTC
CASSSRDRGQKDYGYTF
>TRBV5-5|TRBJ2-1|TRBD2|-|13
TGTGCCAGCAGCCAGGGACTATACAATGAGCAGTTCTTC
CASSQGLYNEQFF
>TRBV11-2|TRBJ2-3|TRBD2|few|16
TGTGCCAGCACTCATAGCGGGAGGCGGGGCACAGATACGCAGTATTTT
CASTHSGRRGTDTQYF
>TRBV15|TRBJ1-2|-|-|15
TGTGCCACCAGCAGAGATAGGGAGCAGGCTTATGGCTACACCTTC
CATSRDREQAYGYTF
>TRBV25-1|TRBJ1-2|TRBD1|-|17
TGTGCCAGCAGTGAGATAGGACAGGGGGAGTTCGGGTCTGGCTACACCTTC
CASSEIGQGEFGSGYTF
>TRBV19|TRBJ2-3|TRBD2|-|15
TGTGCCAGTAGTATTGAGGGACTAGCGGGAGATACGCAGTATTTT
CASSIEGLAGDTQYF
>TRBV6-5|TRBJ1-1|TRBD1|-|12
TGTGCCAGCAGTTACTCGACAGGGGAAGCTTTCTTT
CASSYSTGEAFF
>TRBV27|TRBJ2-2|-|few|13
TGTGCCAGCGGCTACCTTAACACCGGGGAGCTGTTTTTT
CASGYLNTGELFF
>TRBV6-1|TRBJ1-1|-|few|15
TGTGCCAGCAGTGGACGAGAGGGACAGAACACTGAAGCTTTCTTT
CASSGREGQNTEAFF
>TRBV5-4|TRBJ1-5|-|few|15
TGTGCCAGCAGCCCATACAAGGGGAGCAATCAGCCCCAGCATTTT
CASSPYKGSNQPQHF
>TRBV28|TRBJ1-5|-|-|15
TGTGCCAGCAGTTTATTGGCCAGGGAGGGTGAGCCCCAGCATTTT
CASSLLAREGEPQHF
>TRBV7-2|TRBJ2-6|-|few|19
TGTGCCAGCAGCTTAATGTCTAGCGCAAAATTCTCTGGGGCCAACGTCCTGACTTTC
CASSLMSSAKFSGANVLTF
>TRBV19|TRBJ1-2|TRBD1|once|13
TGTGCCAGTAGGGGGGACAGGGTCAATGGCTACACCTTC
CASRGDRVNGYTF
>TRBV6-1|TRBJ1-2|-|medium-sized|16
TGTGCCAGCAGCCGCCAACAGTGGGGCCTCGGCAGTGGCTACACCTTC
CASSRQQWGLGSGYTF
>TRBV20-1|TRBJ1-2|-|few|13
TGCAGTGCTAGAGCAGCCACTAACTATGGCTACACCTTC
CSARAATNYGYTF
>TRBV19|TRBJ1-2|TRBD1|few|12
TGTGCCAGTGGACAGGGGGCCGCTGGCTACACCTTC
CASGQGAAGYTF
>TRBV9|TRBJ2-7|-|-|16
TGTGCCAGCAGCGCGGGACAACCCGGCAAACTCTACGAGCAGTACTTC
CASSAGQPGKLYEQYF
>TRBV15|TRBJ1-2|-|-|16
TGTGCCACCAGCAGCCTGACTTACGACAGGTCCTATGGCTACACCTTC
CATSSLTYDRSYGYTF
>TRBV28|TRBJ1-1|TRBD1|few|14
TGTGCCAGCAGGACCCCGGGACAGGGGTCTTACGCTTTCTTT
CASRTPGQGSYAFF
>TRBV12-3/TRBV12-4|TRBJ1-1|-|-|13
TGTGCCAGCAGCAGCAGGGGGAACACTGAAGCTTTCTTT
CASSSRGNTEAFF
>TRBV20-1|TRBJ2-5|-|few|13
TGCAGTGCTAGTAATACTAATCAAGAGACCCAGTACTTC
CSASNTNQETQYF
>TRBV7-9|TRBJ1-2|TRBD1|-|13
TGTGCCAGCAGCTTAGGGACAGGGAATGGCTACACCTTC
CASSLGTGNGYTF
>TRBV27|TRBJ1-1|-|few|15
TGTGCCAGCAGTCCCCAGTCATTAATAGGCACTGAAGCTTTCTTT
CASSPQSLIGTEAFF
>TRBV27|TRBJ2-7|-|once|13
TGTGCCAGCAGTCCCGAGGGCTCCTACGAGCAGTACTTC
CASSPEGSYEQYF
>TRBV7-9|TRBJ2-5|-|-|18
TGTGCCAGCAGCCGTCCCACCCTAAGGGTGGGCTGGCAAGAGACCCAGTACTTC
CASSRPTLRVGWQETQYF
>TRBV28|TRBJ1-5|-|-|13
TGTGCCAGCACCAACTGGGGCAATCAGCCCCAGCATTTT
CASTNWGNQPQHF
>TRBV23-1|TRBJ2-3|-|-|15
TGCGCCACCCGGGGGAGCAGACCAAGCACAGATACGCAGTATTTT
CATRGSRPSTDTQYF
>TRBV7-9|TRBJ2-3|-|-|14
TGTGCCAGCAGCCAGAGTACCAGCACAGATACGCAGTATTTT
CASSQSTSTDTQYF
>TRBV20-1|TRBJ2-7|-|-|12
TGCAGTGCTCAGGGGCAGACCTACGAGCAGTACTTC
CSAQGQTYEQYF